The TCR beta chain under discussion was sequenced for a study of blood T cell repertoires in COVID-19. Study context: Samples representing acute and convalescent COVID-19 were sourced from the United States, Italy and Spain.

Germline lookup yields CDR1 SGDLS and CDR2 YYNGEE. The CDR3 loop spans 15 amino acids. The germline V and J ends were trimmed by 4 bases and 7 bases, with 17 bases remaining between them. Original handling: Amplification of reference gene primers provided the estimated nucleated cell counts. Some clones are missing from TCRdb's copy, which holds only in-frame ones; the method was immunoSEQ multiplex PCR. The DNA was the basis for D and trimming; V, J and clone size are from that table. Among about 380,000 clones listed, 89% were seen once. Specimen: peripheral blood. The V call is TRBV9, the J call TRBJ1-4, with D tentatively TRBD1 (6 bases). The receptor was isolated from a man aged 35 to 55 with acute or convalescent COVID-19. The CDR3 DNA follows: TGTGCCAGCAGCAAGAGTCAGGGGAACGGTGAAAAACTGTTTTTT. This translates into CASSKSQGNGEKLFF.